This is a list of T cell receptor beta chains from one sample in a study of T cells in Graves' hyperthyroidism and ophthalmopathy. One entry per CDR3 protein results from TCRdb running MiXCR on the multiplex PCR reads. The table shows about 720,000 distinct CDR3 sequences, with around 17% occurring only once. The sample taken for sequencing was blood. The receptors derive from a man aged 18 to 30 with Graves' hyperthyroidism. Each CDR3 is given with its conserved first and last residue. D genes are given only for firm matches. Size is omitted from some rows. Given values are once, few, many or a class for expanded clones.

TRBV27,TRBD1,TRBJ1-4,many,TGTGCCAGCACCGGGACAGGGAGGACTCTGGAAAAACTGTTTTTT,CASTGTGRTLEKLFF
TRBV4-1,NA,TRBJ2-5,few,TGCGCCAGCAGCCAAGAAAGGGTTGAGACCCAGTACTTC,CASSQERVETQYF
TRBV10-1,TRBD2,TRBJ2-1,NA,TGCGCCAGCGGACACAGCGGGAGGGGGGGTGAGCAGTTCTTC,CASGHSGRGGEQFF
TRBV6-2/TRBV6-3,NA,TRBJ2-7,few,TGTGCCAGCAGCCTCTGGGGGGAGGCCCTCCCAGACGAGCAGTACTTC,CASSLWGEALPDEQYF
TRBV15,NA,TRBJ2-7,few,TGTGCCACCAGCAGAGATAGTGGGGCTTACTACGAGCAGTACTTC,CATSRDSGAYYEQYF
TRBV29-1,TRBD2,TRBJ2-7,NA,TGCAGCGTTGAATTGACAGCGGGACCCTACGAGCAGTACTTC,CSVELTAGPYEQYF
TRBV11-2,NA,TRBJ1-5,NA,TGTGCCAGCAGCAGGGGACCGGGAGCACATCAGCCCCAGCATTTT,CASSRGPGAHQPQHF
TRBV2,NA,TRBJ1-5,many,TGTGCCAGCAGTGGCCCAACAGGGACGGATCAGCCCCAGCATTTT,CASSGPTGTDQPQHF
TRBV5-6,NA,TRBJ2-7,many,TGTGCCAGCAGCTTGGCAGGGGATTGGGAGCAGTACTTC,CASSLAGDWEQYF
TRBV20-1,NA,TRBJ2-7,NA,TGCAGTGCTACCCACCCGGGAATCAACTACGAGCAGTACTTC,CSATHPGINYEQYF
TRBV10-3,NA,TRBJ2-5,NA,TGTACCACCGGGGTCCAAGAGACCCAGTACTTC,CTTGVQETQYF
TRBV12-3/TRBV12-4,NA,TRBJ1-1,NA,TGTGCCAGCAGTTTTGGGAAGGGCGATGAAGCTTTCTTT,CASSFGKGDEAFF
TRBV6-2/TRBV6-3,TRBD2,TRBJ2-1,NA,TGTGCCAGTCTAATGGGACTAGCTATGTTCTTC,CASLMGLAMFF
TRBV28,NA,TRBJ1-1,NA,TGTGCCAGCAGTTTTTTGGTGGGGGAAACCATGAACACTGAAGCTTTCTTT,CASSFLVGETMNTEAFF